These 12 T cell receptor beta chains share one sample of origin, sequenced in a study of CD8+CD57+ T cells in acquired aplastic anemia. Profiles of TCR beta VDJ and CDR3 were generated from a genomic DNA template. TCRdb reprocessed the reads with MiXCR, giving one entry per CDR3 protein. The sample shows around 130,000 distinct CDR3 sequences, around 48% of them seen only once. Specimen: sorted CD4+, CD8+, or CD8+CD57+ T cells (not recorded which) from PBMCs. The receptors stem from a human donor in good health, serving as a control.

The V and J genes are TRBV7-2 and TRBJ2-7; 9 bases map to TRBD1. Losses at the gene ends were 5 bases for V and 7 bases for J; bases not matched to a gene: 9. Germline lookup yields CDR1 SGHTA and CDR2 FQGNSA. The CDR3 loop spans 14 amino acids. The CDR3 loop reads CASSPGQGPLEQYF. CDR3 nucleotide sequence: TGTGCCAGCAGCCCGGGACAGGGCCCCTTGGAGCAGTACTTC.

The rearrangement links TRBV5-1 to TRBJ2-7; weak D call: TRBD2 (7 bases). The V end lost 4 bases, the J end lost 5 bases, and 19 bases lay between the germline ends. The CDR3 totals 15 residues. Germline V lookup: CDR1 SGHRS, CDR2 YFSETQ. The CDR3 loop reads CASSTGTNQGHEQYF. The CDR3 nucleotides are TGCGCCAGCAGCACAGGGACTAACCAAGGCCACGAGCAGTACTTC.

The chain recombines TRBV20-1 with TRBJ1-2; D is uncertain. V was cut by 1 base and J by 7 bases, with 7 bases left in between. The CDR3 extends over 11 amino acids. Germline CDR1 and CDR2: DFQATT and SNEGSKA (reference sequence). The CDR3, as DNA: TGCAGTGCTAGAGTAAGTCTTGGCTACACCTTC. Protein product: CSARVSLGYTF.

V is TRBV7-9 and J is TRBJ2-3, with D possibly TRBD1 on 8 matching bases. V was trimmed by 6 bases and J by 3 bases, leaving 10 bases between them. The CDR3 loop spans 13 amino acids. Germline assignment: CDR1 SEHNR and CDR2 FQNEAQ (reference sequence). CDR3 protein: CASRQGGTDTQYF. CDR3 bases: TGTGCCAGCAGACAGGGGGGGACAGATACGCAGTATTTT.

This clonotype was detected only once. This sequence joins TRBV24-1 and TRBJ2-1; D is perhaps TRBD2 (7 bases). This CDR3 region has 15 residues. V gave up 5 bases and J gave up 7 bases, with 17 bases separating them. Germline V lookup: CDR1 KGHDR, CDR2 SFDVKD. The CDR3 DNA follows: TGTGCCACCAGTGGGGGGGGGGCAGGCAAGAATGAGCAGTTCTTC. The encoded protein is CATSGGGAGKNEQFF.

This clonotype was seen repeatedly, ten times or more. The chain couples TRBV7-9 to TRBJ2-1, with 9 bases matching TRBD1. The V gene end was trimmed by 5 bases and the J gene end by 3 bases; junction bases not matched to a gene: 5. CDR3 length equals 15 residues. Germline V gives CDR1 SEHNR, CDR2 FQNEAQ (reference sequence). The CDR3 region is CASSPSGQGYNEQFF. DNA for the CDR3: TGTGCCAGCAGCCCCTCGGGACAGGGCTACAATGAGCAGTTCTTC.

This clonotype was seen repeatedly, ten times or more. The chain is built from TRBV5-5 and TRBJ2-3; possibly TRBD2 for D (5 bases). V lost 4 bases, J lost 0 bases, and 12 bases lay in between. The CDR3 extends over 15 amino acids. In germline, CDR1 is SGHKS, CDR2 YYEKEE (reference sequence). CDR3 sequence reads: CASSMTIGSTDTQYF. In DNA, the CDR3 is TGTGCCAGCAGCATGACTATCGGGAGCACAGATACGCAGTATTTT.

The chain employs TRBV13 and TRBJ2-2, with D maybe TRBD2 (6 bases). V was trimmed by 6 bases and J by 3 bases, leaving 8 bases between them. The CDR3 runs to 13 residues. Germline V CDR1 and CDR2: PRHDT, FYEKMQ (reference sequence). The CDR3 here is CASRTGDTGELFF. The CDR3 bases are TGTGCCAGCAGGACGGGAGACACCGGGGAGCTGTTTTTT.

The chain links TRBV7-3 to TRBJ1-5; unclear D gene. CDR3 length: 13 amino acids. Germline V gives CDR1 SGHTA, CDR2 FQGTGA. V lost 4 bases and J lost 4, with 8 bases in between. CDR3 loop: CASSSLLNQPQHF. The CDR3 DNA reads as TGTGCCAGCAGCTCCCTCTTAAATCAGCCCCAGCATTTT.

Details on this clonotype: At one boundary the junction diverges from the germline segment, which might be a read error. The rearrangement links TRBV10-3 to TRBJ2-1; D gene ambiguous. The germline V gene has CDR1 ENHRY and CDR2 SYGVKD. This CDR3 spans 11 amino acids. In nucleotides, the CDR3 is TGTGCCAGCAGGACCTACAATGAGCAGCTCTTC. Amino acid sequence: CASRTYNEQLF.

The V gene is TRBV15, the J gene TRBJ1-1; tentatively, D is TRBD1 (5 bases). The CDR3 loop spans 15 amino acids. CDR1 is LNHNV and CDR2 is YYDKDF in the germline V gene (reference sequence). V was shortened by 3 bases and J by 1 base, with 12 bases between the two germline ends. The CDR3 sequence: CATSRGDRGNTEAFF. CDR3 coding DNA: TGTGCCACCAGCAGGGGGGATCGGGGGAACACTGAAGCTTTCTTT.

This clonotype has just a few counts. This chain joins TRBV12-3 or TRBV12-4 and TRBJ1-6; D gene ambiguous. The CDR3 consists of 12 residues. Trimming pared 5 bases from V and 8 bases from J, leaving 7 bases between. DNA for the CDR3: TGTGCCAGCAGTACCGCCCATTCACCCCTCCACTTT. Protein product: CASSTAHSPLHF.